The clone carrying this TCR beta chain occurred a few times. TCRdb re-called the RT-PCR reads through MiXCR, storing one row per CDR3 protein. The data hold more than 850,000 distinct CDR3 sequences, with over 15% observed a single time. The sample belongs to a study of patients and donors after allogeneic stem cell transplantation. V was trimmed by 0 bases and J by 0 bases, leaving 10 bases between them. Germline loops: CDR1 ENHRY, CDR2 SYGVKD. The CDR3 extends over 16 amino acids. The origin of this receptor is a human donor who was either an allogeneic HSCT recipient or a stem cell or donor lymphocyte infusion donor (not recorded which). It is not recorded whose cells these are; they may come from a transplant donor. Sequencing was done on a sample of blood, either unsorted or a sorted T cell fraction (not recorded which). The chain links TRBV10-3 to TRBJ2-3; D uncertain. CDR3 sequence: CAISESALLSTDTQYF. The CDR3 DNA reads TGTGCCATCAGTGAGTCGGCCCTGTTGAGCACAGATACGCAGTATTTT.